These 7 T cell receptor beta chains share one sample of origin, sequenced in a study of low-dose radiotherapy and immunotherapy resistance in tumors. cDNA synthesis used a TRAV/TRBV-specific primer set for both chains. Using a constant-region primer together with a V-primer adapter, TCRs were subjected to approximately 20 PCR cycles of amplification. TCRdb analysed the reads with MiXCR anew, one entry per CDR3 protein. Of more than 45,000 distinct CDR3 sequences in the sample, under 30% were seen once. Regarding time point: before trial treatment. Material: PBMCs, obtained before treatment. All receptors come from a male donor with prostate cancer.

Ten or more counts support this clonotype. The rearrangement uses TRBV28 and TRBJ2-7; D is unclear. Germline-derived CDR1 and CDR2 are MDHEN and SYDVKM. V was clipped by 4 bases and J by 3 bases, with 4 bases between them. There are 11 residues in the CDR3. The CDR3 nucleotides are TGTGCCAGCAGTTCCAACTACGAGCAGTACTTC. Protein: CASSSNYEQYF.

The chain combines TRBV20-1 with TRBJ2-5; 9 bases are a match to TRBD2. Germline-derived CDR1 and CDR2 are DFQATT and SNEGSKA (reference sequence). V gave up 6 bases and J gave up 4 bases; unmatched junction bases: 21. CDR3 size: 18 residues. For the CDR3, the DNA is TGCAGTGCCCAGAGGCGCCGCATAGCGGGAGTGGGGCCAGAGACCCAGTACTTC. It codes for CSAQRRRIAGVGPETQYF.

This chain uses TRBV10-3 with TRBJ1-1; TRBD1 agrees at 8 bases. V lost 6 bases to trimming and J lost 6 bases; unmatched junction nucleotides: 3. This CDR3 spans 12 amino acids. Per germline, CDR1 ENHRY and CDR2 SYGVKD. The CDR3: CAIRQGGPEAFF. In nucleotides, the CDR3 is TGTGCCATCAGACAGGGGGGCCCTGAAGCTTTCTTT.

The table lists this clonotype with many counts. CDR3 sequence (DNA): TGTGCCAGCAGCTCCTATAGGACCGATTTGGGCTACACCTTC. Its translation is CASSSYRTDLGYTF. The rearrangement uses TRBV5-5 and TRBJ1-2; no definite D call. Germline values: CDR1 SGHKS, CDR2 YYEKEE (reference sequence). Between the trimmed V and J ends, which lost 3 bases and 8 bases, there was a span of 17 bases. CDR3 length: 14 residues.

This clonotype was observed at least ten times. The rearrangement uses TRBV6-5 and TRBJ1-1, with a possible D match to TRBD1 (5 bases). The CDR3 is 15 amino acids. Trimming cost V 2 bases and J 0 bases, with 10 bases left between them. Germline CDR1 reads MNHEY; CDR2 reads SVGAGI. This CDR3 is CASSYDRAMNTEAFF. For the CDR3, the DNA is TGTGCCAGCAGTTACGACAGAGCCATGAACACTGAAGCTTTCTTT.

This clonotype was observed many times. CDR3: CASSIIRGNEQFF. CDR3 nucleotide sequence: TGTGCCAGTAGTATAATAAGGGGGAATGAGCAGTTCTTC. V is TRBV19 and J is TRBJ2-1, with D tentatively TRBD1 (6 bases). Per germline, CDR1 LNHDA and CDR2 SQIVND (reference sequence). The germline V and J ends were trimmed by 2 bases and 7 bases, with 9 bases remaining between them. The CDR3 is made up of 13 amino acids.

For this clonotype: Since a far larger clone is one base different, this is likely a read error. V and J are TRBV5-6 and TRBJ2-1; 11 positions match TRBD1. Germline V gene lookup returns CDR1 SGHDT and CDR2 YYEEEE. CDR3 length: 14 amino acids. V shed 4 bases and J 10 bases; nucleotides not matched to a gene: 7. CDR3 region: CASSPGTGGREQFF. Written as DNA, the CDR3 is TGTGCCAGCAGCCCCGGGACAGGGGGGCGCGAGCAGTTCTTC.